This is a list of T cell receptor beta chains from one sample in a study of T-cell reconstitution after alpha-beta-depleted transplantation in children. MiXCR, run by TCRdb on the PCR reads, gives a single entry per CDR3 protein. There are some 87,000 distinct CDR3 sequences in the sample; roughly a sixth occur only once, and 15% to 20% lies in the top ten. The specimen comprised PBMCs, mostly from graft donor cells, sampled 180 days after TCRalphabeta/CD19-depleted stem cell transplant. These TCRs come from a male patient between 2 and 10 years old who had a stem cell transplant for acute lymphoblastic leukemia, so the T cells may come from the graft donor. Both conserved end residues are part of each CDR3. Each record gives: clone size, J gene, D gene, V gene, CDR3 DNA, CDR3 protein. A D gene is named only where the DNA matches it firmly. Size tells how often a clone was seen (once, few, many) or the class of an expanded clone, and some rows leave it out.

>-|TRBJ2-7|-|TRBV5-1
TGCGCCAGCAGCTGGGGGGACAGAGTCTCCTACGAGCAGTACTTC
CASSWGDRVSYEQYF
>-|TRBJ2-5|-|TRBV7-9
TGTGCCAGCAGCCCCCAGGGGGGGGGAGAGACCCAGTACTTC
CASSPQGGGETQYF
>many|TRBJ2-5|-|TRBV7-2
TGTGCCAGCAGCCGGGGTGCGGGACAAGAGACCCAGTACTTC
CASSRGAGQETQYF
>few|TRBJ1-1|-|TRBV4-1
TGCGCCAGCACCGAACGAGGGGGGGACACTGAAGCTTTCTTT
CASTERGGDTEAFF
>-|TRBJ2-4|-|TRBV7-9
TGTGCCAGCAGCCAACCCACAGGCAACATTCAGTACTTC
CASSQPTGNIQYF
>many|TRBJ2-5|TRBD2|TRBV29-1
TGCAGCGTGCAAGCGGGGGGGAGTGTAGAGACCCAGTACTTC
CSVQAGGSVETQYF
>-|TRBJ1-1|-|TRBV5-8
TGTGCCACCAGAGGGCGGTCTGAAGCTTTCTTT
CATRGRSEAFF
>many|TRBJ2-1|-|TRBV7-2
TGTGCCAGCAGCTTAAACCAGTATCCGTTCTTC
CASSLNQYPFF
>few|TRBJ1-6|TRBD1|TRBV27
TGTGCCAGCAGTTTCCGGACAGGGATTAATTCACCCCTCCACTTT
CASSFRTGINSPLHF
>-|TRBJ2-1|-|TRBV2
TGTACCTTCGCCTTATGGGGTCCGTACAATGAGCAGTTCTTC
CTFALWGPYNEQFF
>many|TRBJ2-7|-|TRBV7-2
TGTGCCAGCAGCCTTACGTGGGACATAAGCTCCTACGAGCAGTACTTC
CASSLTWDISSYEQYF
>many|TRBJ2-2|-|TRBV9
TGTGCCAGCAGCTGGGCCAACACCGGGGAGCTGTTTTTT
CASSWANTGELFF
>-|TRBJ2-1|-|TRBV7-9
-
CASSFGPGTGRFF
>-|TRBJ2-7|TRBD1|TRBV6-5
TGTGCCAGCAGTTACTCCCCACTGGAGGGACAGGATTCTCACGAGCAGTACTTC
CASSYSPLEGQDSHEQYF
>-|TRBJ2-7|-|TRBV5-1
TGCGCCAGCAGCCCCTATAACATGCGGACGGAGTACTTC
CASSPYNMRTEYF
>-|TRBJ2-7|TRBD1|TRBV7-2
TGTGCCAGCAGCTACATGGACAGGGCTTTAGCCTACGAGCAGTACTTC
CASSYMDRALAYEQYF
>-|TRBJ2-1|-|TRBV5-1
TGCGCCAGCCAAGTGGGTAGGGGTGAGCAGTTCTTC
CASQVGRGEQFF
>-|TRBJ1-2|-|TRBV7-8
TGTGCCAGCAGCTCCCGGGACCCTTACTATGGCTACACCTTC
CASSSRDPYYGYTF
>few|TRBJ2-5|TRBD1|TRBV5-1
TGCGCCAGCAGCTTTCAGGGGGTAACCGAAGAGACCCAGTACTTC
CASSFQGVTEETQYF
>few|TRBJ2-3|TRBD2|TRBV10-3
TGTGCCATCTCGGCTAGCGGGGGATCCACAGATACGCAGTATTTT
CAISASGGSTDTQYF
>-|TRBJ1-5|TRBD1|TRBV15
TGTGCCACCAGCAGAGACGGGACAGGAGATCAGCCCCAGCATTTT
CATSRDGTGDQPQHF
>-|TRBJ1-5|TRBD1|TRBV27
TGTGCCAGCAGTTCCCGACAGGGGACCCAGCCCCAGCATTTT
CASSSRQGTQPQHF
>few|TRBJ2-5|-|TRBV18
TGTGCCAGCTCACCACCGAACCAAGAGACCCAGTACTTC
CASSPPNQETQYF
>-|TRBJ2-6|TRBD2|TRBV20-1
TGCAGTGCTAGAGATGCGGGGACTAGCGGGGCCAACGTCCTGACTTTC
CSARDAGTSGANVLTF
>-|TRBJ2-5|TRBD1|TRBV29-1
TGCAGCGTTGTGTCCGGGACAGGGGTAGAGACCCAGTACTTC
CSVVSGTGVETQYF
>many|TRBJ2-3|TRBD2|TRBV6-1
TGTGCCAGCAGCCGTAGCGGGGAGGACACAGATACGCAGTATTTT
CASSRSGEDTDTQYF
>few|TRBJ1-4|TRBD1|TRBV27
TGTGCCAGCAGTCCTCGGACAGGGGCCAGCAAAGAAAAACTGTTTTTT
CASSPRTGASKEKLFF
>-|TRBJ1-2|-|TRBV29-1
TGCAGCGTTGGGGGCGACATCGGCTACACCTTC
CSVGGDIGYTF
>-|TRBJ2-6|-|TRBV19
TGTGCCAGTAGTACGGCAGGGACTGGGGCCAACGTCCTGACTTTC
CASSTAGTGANVLTF
>few|TRBJ2-3|TRBD2|TRBV5-1
TGCGCCAGCAGCACGGGACTAGCTCTAAACACAGATACGCAGTATTTT
CASSTGLALNTDTQYF
>few|TRBJ2-3|-|TRBV5-1
TGCGCCAGCAGTCCAGCGGTGGGAACAGATACGCAGTATTTT
CASSPAVGTDTQYF
>many|TRBJ1-4|TRBD1|TRBV20-1
TGCAGTGCTAGAACCACAGGGGAGGGTGAAAAACTGTTTTTT
CSARTTGEGEKLFF
>many|TRBJ2-7|TRBD1|TRBV20-1
TGCAGTACCTGGGACAGGGGGCGCCCCTACGAGCAGTACTTC
CSTWDRGRPYEQYF
>-|TRBJ2-2|TRBD2|TRBV11-1
TGTGCCAGCAGCTTACCAACCCGACTAGCGGGTCATACCGGGGAGCTGTTTTTT
CASSLPTRLAGHTGELFF
>many|TRBJ1-1|-|TRBV12-3/TRBV12-4
TGTGCCAGCCGTACAGGTCCCGAAGCTTTCTTT
CASRTGPEAFF
>few|TRBJ2-2|-|TRBV12-3/TRBV12-4
TGTGCCAGCAGCCTAACTTTGGGGGAGCTGTTTTTT
CASSLTLGELFF
>few|TRBJ2-5|-|TRBV9
TGTGCCAGCAGCGTAGGGCGTTGGTGGCTAGCTCGGGAGACCCAGTACTTC
CASSVGRWWLARETQYF
>few|TRBJ2-7|-|TRBV6-2/TRBV6-3
TGTGCCAGCAGTCCCCCGGGCCGGACCTACGAGCAGTACTTC
CASSPPGRTYEQYF
>few|TRBJ1-2|TRBD1|TRBV12-3/TRBV12-4
TGTGCCAGCAGTTTTTCCAGGGGGAAGGCCTATGGCTACACCTTC
CASSFSRGKAYGYTF
>few|TRBJ1-5|TRBD1|TRBV20-1
TGCAGTGCTAGAGTCCCTGGACAGGGATATCAGCCCCAGCATTTT
CSARVPGQGYQPQHF
>many|TRBJ1-3|-|TRBV9
TGTGCCAGCAGCCCTTATGGGGGCTCTGGAAACACCATATATTTT
CASSPYGGSGNTIYF
>-|TRBJ2-1|-|TRBV5-8
TGTGCCAGCAGCTTGGATGAGCAGTTCTTC
CASSLDEQFF
>many|TRBJ1-1|TRBD1|TRBV20-1
TGCAGTGTTGACGGACAGGGGGCGTTCGGAAAGGGTGAAGCTTTCTTT
CSVDGQGAFGKGEAFF
>few|TRBJ2-5|-|TRBV29-1
TGCAGCGTCGCGGAGGGTCAGAACCACCGAGAGACCCAGTACTTC
CSVAEGQNHRETQYF
>few|TRBJ2-5|-|TRBV7-6
TGTGCCAGCAGCTTGAGGGTCTTAGAGACCCAGTACTTC
CASSLRVLETQYF